This T cell receptor (beta chain) was obtained from a study of blood T cell repertoires in COVID-19. At the level of the study: Whether acute or convalescent, the COVID-19 samples came from the United States, Italy and Spain. PBMCs, B-cell-depleted T cells, or T cells provided the cDNA or gDNA that made up the material.

This CDR3 comprises 13 residues. The V and J ends lost 5 bases and 6 bases respectively, with 13 bases between them. Germline V lookup: CDR1 SGHNT, CDR2 YENEEA. Per the original data handling: Amplified reference gene primers provided the basis for estimating nucleated cell counts. The repertoire was sequenced with immunoSEQ multiplex PCR; TCRdb's copy has only in-frame clones and lacks some. V and J calls and clone size are as listed in that table; D and trimming were resolved from the DNA. The sample lists 170,000 or so clones, roughly 84% occurring once. V and J are TRBV11-3 and TRBJ2-5, with a tentative D call TRBD2 (7 bases). The clonotype originates from a woman in her sixties with acute or convalescent COVID-19. The sequenced sample was peripheral blood. CDR3 sequence: CASSRGAVQTQYF. The CDR3 DNA is TGTGCCAGCAGCCGGGGGGCGGTCCAGACCCAGTACTTC.